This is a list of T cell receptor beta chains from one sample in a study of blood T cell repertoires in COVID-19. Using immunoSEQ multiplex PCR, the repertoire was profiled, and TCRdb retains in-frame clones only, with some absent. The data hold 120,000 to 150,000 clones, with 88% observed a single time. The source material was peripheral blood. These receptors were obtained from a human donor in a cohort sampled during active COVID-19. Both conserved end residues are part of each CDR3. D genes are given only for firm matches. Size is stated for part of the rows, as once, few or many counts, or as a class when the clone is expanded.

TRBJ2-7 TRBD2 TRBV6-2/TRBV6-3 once CASSWGLAVAYEQYF TGTGCCAGCAGTTGGGGACTAGCGGTCGCCTACGAGCAGTACTTC
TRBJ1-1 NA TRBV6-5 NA CAATRERDTEAFF TGTGCCGCGACCAGGGAAAGGGACACTGAAGCTTTCTTT
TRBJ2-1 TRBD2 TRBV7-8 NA CASSLMGLTYNEQFF TGTGCCAGCAGCCTAATGGGACTAACCTACAATGAGCAGTTCTTC
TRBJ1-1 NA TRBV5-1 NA CASSLRSAQGTTEAFF TGCGCCAGCAGCTTGCGGTCGGCGCAGGGTACCACTGAAGCTTTCTTT
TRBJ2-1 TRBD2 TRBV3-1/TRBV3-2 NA CASSQEGLAGDFSYNEQFF TGTGCCAGCAGCCAAGAGGGACTAGCGGGAGATTTCTCCTACAATGAGCAGTTCTTC
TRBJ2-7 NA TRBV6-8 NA CASSYETVGYEQYF TGTGCCAGCAGTTACGAGACAGTAGGATACGAGCAGTACTTC
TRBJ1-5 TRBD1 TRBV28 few CASKPGQGHQPQHF TGTGCCAGCAAACCGGGACAGGGTCATCAGCCCCAGCATTTT
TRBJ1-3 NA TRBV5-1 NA CASSLDVQSSGNTIYF TGCGCCAGCAGCTTGGACGTACAGAGCTCTGGAAACACCATATATTTT
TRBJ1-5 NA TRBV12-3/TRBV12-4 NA CASSGSNNQPQHF TGTGCCAGCAGTGGGAGTAACAATCAGCCCCAGCATTTT
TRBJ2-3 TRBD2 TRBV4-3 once CASSPARTSGRGTDTQYF TGCGCCAGCAGCCCGGCCCGTACCAGCGGGAGGGGCACAGATACGCAGTATTTT
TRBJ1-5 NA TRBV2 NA CASSGPPDFNQPQHF TGTGCCAGCAGTGGGCCGCCGGACTTCAATCAGCCCCAGCATTTT
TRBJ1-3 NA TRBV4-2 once CASSQDLGSSGNTIYF TGTGCCAGCAGCCAAGATTTGGGCAGCTCTGGAAACACCATATATTTT
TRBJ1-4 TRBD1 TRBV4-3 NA CASSQDGRGSEKLFF TGCGCCAGCAGCCAAGATGGCAGGGGGAGTGAAAAACTGTTTTTT
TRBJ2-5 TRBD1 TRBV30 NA CAWRKGLQGVTQYF TGTGCCTGGCGCAAGGGCCTTCAGGGGGTGACCCAGTACTTC
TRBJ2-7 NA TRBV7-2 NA CASSFRDTAYEQYF TGTGCCAGCAGCTTCCGGGACACCGCCTACGAGCAGTACTTC